This note documents a single T cell receptor beta chain sequence. Its antigen target is currently unknown. No base-level quality is on record; no much larger clone is a single base apart. The CDR3 regions of human TCRbeta chains were analyzed by immunosequencing. The study's processing was this. TCRs in the repertoires were compared against a reference library of SARS-CoV-2-specific TCRs that had been generated with the MIRA antigen-specificity platform. Breadth meant the fraction of unique TCRs that were SARS-CoV-2-associated, whereas depth meant the fraction of total T cells that were SARS-CoV-2-associated. Using the MIRA data, each spike-specific TCR was mapped to the spike region that the TCR reacts to and placed in a CD4 or CD8 class. Log10-transformed breadth and depth values were compared by one-way ANOVA with Sidak's multiple comparisons tests. Drawn from immuneACCESS, this table holds only the in-frame rearrangements with V and J called that TCRdb kept. Clones are partly lost; checked studies trace under half to an unresolved V gene and leave the rest unexplained. Clonal size and the V and J genes are those of that table, whereas D and trimming came from the DNA. The sample has under 150,000 clones on record, roughly 90% of them singletons. Clones ranked in the top ten supply about 1.5% of the sample.

The CDR3, cysteine through phenylalanine, is 14 amino acids long. Only CDR3 DNA remains: 42 bases, in frame from the first base. A distance of 11 bases separates the germline ends of V and J, which lose 4 bases and 2 bases respectively. As encoded in the germline V gene, CDR1 is SGHTA while CDR2 is FQGTGA. The sample's time point label, decoded: about 28 days (+/-7) after the second vaccine dose. AZD1222 recipients with second doses at about 4 weeks or about 12 weeks were pooled, because spike-specific TCR depth and breadth did not differ between schedules. Samples from vaccinated people were obtained from the UK trials COV001 and COV002, which included a single-blind randomized controlled phase 2/3 trial of AZD1222 (ChAdOx1 nCoV-19) in healthy adults. For TCRbeta chain sequencing, PBMC samples were collected from trial participants at day 0 and at day 28 after the second dose. This specimen belongs to a study of T cell responses to AZD1222 COVID-19 vaccine (dated by TCRdb to the early 2020s). Broadly, across the study: A total of 233 trial participants underwent TCR sequencing, of whom 200 to 220 had received two doses of AZD1222 and around 25 had received two doses of the MenACWY control vaccine. Trial participants were enrolled by age into 18-55, 56-69 and 70-plus year subgroups, with around 150, 28 and 57 TCR-sequenced participants respectively. Results the study describes overall, beyond this receptor: Because no day 14 peak-response samples were available, the repertoires could be characterized only after the peak T cell response. Spike-specific TCR breadth and depth rose significantly after two AZD1222 doses compared with day 0 and with MenACWY recipients. The 56-69-year group was small, and its depth increase did not reach significance, likely because of low power. Most participants were white British and females outnumbered males, and the authors suggested that clonal diversity may have been underestimated. Epitopes outside the regions mutated in the B.1.351 and B.1.1.7 variants were reportedly recognized by nearly half of the unique spike-specific TCRs. The vaccine-associated CD4 TCRs covered the entire spike protein, and the dominant responses fell in regions 160-218 and 743-854. Only five to seven AZD1222 recipients were SARS-CoV-2 seropositive at baseline, limiting conclusions about previously exposed vaccinees.

This receptor chain uses TRBV7-3 and TRBJ1-1, and the D gene may be TRBD1, 6 bases matching. The sequencing here drew on peripheral blood, taken 28 days after the second AZD1222 dose. The source of this sequence is an adult who received the AZD1222 COVID-19 vaccine. The DNA is TGTGCCAGCAGCTCCGGGGGGGCTAACACTGAAGCTTTCTTT. The translation is CASSSGGANTEAFF.